The present TCR beta chain was sequenced within a study of cytomegalovirus exposure and HLA in healthy donors. PCR amplification relied on 60 Vbeta primers (plus 13 Jbeta primers). Libraries were prepared by immunoSEQ multiplex PCR; TCRdb keeps only in-frame clonotypes and omits some of them. The table lists roughly 200,000 clones. The source material was PBMCs. This TCR derives from a girl aged 2 to 9 in good health and CMV-seropositive.

CDR3: CSVREGGLGQPQHF. The CDR3 DNA is TGCAGCGTGCGGGAAGGAGGCCTGGGGCAGCCCCAGCATTTT. This sequence joins TRBV29-1 and TRBJ1-5, with D unclear. The CDR3 is 14 residues long. Trimming cost V 6 bases and J 7 bases, with 19 bases left between them. Per the germline V gene, CDR1 is SQVTM and CDR2 is ANQGSEA.